Detailed here is one TCR beta chain. Its antigen is unidentified. The V and J ends lost 3 bases and 0 bases respectively, with 10 bases between them. The germline V gene has CDR1 SGHTA and CDR2 FQGNSA. The CDR3 is made up of 15 amino acids. The sample comes from a study of CD8+ T cells in alopecia areata. Findings and caveats of the study: Researchers report lesional scalp, most notably alopecia totalis/universalis, outstripped normal scalp in clonality.

Treatment given: oral pan-JAK inhibitor, 5-10 mg twice daily. The authors sorted CD4+ and CD8+ T cells from PBMCs. Extraction and reverse transcription of RNA yielded cDNA as the sequencing template. Sequenced by immunoSEQ multiplex PCR; TCRdb stores in-frame clones only, minus some. This table has 130,000 or so clones, 70% to 90% appearing once. The clonotype was recovered from a human donor with alopecia areata. V and J are TRBV7-2 and TRBJ2-3; D may be TRBD2 (6 bases). The sequencing used CD8+ T cells sorted from blood, collected at week 4, from a patient treated with tofacitinib. CDR3 nucleotides: TGTGCCAGCAGCTTGGGGCGGGGAAGCACAGATACGCAGTATTTT. Translation gives CASSLGRGSTDTQYF.